A selection of T cell receptor beta chains follows, all from one sample in a study of blood T cell repertoires in COVID-19. The data were produced by immunoSEQ multiplex PCR, yet TCRdb's version contains in-frame clones alone and is incomplete. The sample comprises fewer than 300,000 clones, 85% of which are singletons, and about 2.3% rests with the top ten. The source material was PBMCs or T cells enriched from blood (not recorded which). These receptors were obtained from a woman aged 45 to 65 who had recovered from COVID-19. Both conserved end residues are part of each CDR3. The D gene is left open where the match is weak. Clone size, where shown, is once, few, many, or a class for clones that have expanded.

clone_size,d_call,cdr3_length,v_call,j_call,cdr3_nt,cdr3_aa
NA,NA,14,TRBV18,TRBJ1-6,TGTGCCAGCTCACCGGACAGAGGGAATTCACCCCTCCACTTT,CASSPDRGNSPLHF
NA,NA,14,TRBV27,TRBJ2-1,TGTGCCAGCAGCTCGCGCCTAGACCACAATGAGCAGTTCTTC,CASSSRLDHNEQFF
NA,NA,17,TRBV4-2,TRBJ1-2,TGTGCCAGCAGCCAAGAGGCTGCAGTCACCGCTAACTATGGCTACACCTTC,CASSQEAAVTANYGYTF
NA,NA,14,TRBV4-3,TRBJ2-3,TGCGCCAGCAGCCTCCGACAGTACACAGATACGCAGTATTTT,CASSLRQYTDTQYF
NA,TRBD1,19,TRBV5-4,TRBJ2-2,TGTGCCAGCAGCTTATACTTTAATCTGGGGACAGGGAACACCGGGGAGCTGTTTTTT,CASSLYFNLGTGNTGELFF
NA,NA,15,TRBV19,TRBJ2-5,TGTGCCAGTAGTATAGGTTCAACAGGTCTAAAGACCCAGTACTTC,CASSIGSTGLKTQYF
NA,TRBD1,15,TRBV7-2,TRBJ2-1,TGTGCCAGCAGCTTAGAACAGGGGACCTACAATGAGCAGTTCTTC,CASSLEQGTYNEQFF
NA,TRBD1,16,TRBV9,TRBJ1-6,TGTGCCAGCAGCGTAGGGACAGGGGTCGTTTATTCACCCCTCCACTTT,CASSVGTGVVYSPLHF
NA,TRBD2,16,TRBV10-3,TRBJ2-3,TGTGCCATCAGTAGGGCTAGCGGGGGCGTCACAGATACGCAGTATTTT,CAISRASGGVTDTQYF
NA,TRBD2,16,TRBV5-6,TRBJ2-3,TGTGCCAGCAGGAGCGGACTAGCCCGATCCACAGATACGCAGTATTTT,CASRSGLARSTDTQYF
NA,TRBD1,13,TRBV12-5,TRBJ2-3,TGTGCTAGTGCCCCACAGGGGTCAGATACGCAGTATTTT,CASAPQGSDTQYF
NA,TRBD2,14,TRBV9,TRBJ2-2,TGTGCCAGCAGCGTAGGCGGGGGATCCGGGGAGCTGTTTTTT,CASSVGGGSGELFF
NA,TRBD1,15,TRBV10-2,TRBJ1-1,TGCGCCAGCAGTGACGCAAGACAGGGGCGCACTGAAGCTTTCTTT,CASSDARQGRTEAFF
NA,TRBD1,14,TRBV28,TRBJ2-7,TGTGCCAGCAGCCCGGGGACAGCCGCCTACGAGCAGTACTTC,CASSPGTAAYEQYF
many,NA,17,TRBV4-3,TRBJ2-6,TGCGCCAGCACTCACACCGGGACTGCCTCTGGGGCCAACGTCCTGACTTTC,CASTHTGTASGANVLTF
few,NA,15,TRBV10-3,TRBJ1-1,TGTGCCATCACCACCGATACAGGGCTCCACACTGAAGCTTTCTTT,CAITTDTGLHTEAFF
NA,NA,14,TRBV28,TRBJ2-7,TGTGCCAGCAGAATTGGACACAGAGCCTACGAGCAGTACTTC,CASRIGHRAYEQYF
NA,TRBD1,15,TRBV9,TRBJ1-5,TGTGCCAGCAGCGTAGAGCCACAGGGGAATCAGCCCCAGCATTTT,CASSVEPQGNQPQHF
NA,TRBD1,13,TRBV20-1,TRBJ2-7,TGCAGTGCTAGTTATAGGACAGGGCACGAGCAGTACTTC,CSASYRTGHEQYF
NA,NA,14,TRBV4-2,TRBJ2-7,TGTGCCAGCAGCCCGATGGGACAAACCTACGAGCAGTACTTC,CASSPMGQTYEQYF
NA,TRBD2,18,TRBV10-1,TRBJ2-2,TGCGCCAGCAGCCCGGGACTAGCGGGGGGGCGTAGCACCGGGGAGCTGTTTTTT,CASSPGLAGGRSTGELFF
NA,TRBD2,16,TRBV5-4,TRBJ2-3,TGTGCCAGCATAACCCGGGGTAGCGGGTCCACAGATACGCAGTATTTT,CASITRGSGSTDTQYF
NA,TRBD2,16,TRBV7-2,TRBJ2-1,TGTGCCAGCAGCTTAAGTGGTAGCGGGGGGGCGAATGAGCAGTTCTTC,CASSLSGSGGANEQFF
once,TRBD1,17,TRBV19,TRBJ1-2,TGTGCCAGTAGTATACCCCCGACACCTGACAGGGACTATGGCTACACCTTC,CASSIPPTPDRDYGYTF
NA,TRBD1,13,TRBV11-2,TRBJ2-2,TGTGCCAGCAGCTTAGACCCCAGGGGGCGGCTGTTTTTT,CASSLDPRGRLFF
NA,TRBD1,17,TRBV9,TRBJ1-6,TGTGCCAGCAGCGTAGTAGGGATGGGACAGACTAATTCACCCCTCCACTTT,CASSVVGMGQTNSPLHF
NA,NA,13,TRBV29-1,TRBJ1-2,TGCAGCGTTGAGGTCTATTCTAGCTATGGCTACACCTTC,CSVEVYSSYGYTF
NA,NA,14,TRBV10-2,TRBJ1-1,TGCGCCAGCACTGTCTCCGGGGAAGGCACTGAAGCTTTCTTT,CASTVSGEGTEAFF
NA,TRBD1,14,TRBV29-1,TRBJ2-1,TGCAGCGTTGAAGCCGGGACAGAGCTAAATGAGCAGTTCTTC,CSVEAGTELNEQFF
NA,TRBD2,13,TRBV6-5,TRBJ2-5,TGTGCCAGCAGGCTAGCGGGGGAAGAGACCCAGTACTTC,CASRLAGEETQYF
NA,TRBD1,15,TRBV5-6,TRBJ2-7,TGTGCCAGCAGCTTACCCGGGACAGGGTCGTACGAGCAGTACTTC,CASSLPGTGSYEQYF
NA,NA,14,TRBV6-5,TRBJ1-2,TGTGCCAGCAGTTACGATCGCAGGATAATCCGCTACACCTTC,CASSYDRRIIRYTF
few,TRBD1,17,TRBV4-2,TRBJ2-7,TGTGCCAGCAGCCACCCCTCTGAGGCAGGGGGCTCCTACGAGCAGTACTTC,CASSHPSEAGGSYEQYF
once,TRBD2,15,TRBV9,TRBJ2-1,TGTGCCAGCAGCGTAGGGAGCGGGAGAAGGAATGAGCAGTTCTTC,CASSVGSGRRNEQFF
NA,NA,17,TRBV7-8,TRBJ1-1,TGTGCCAGCAGCCAGACGAACAGGGTAGGGGAACAGGCTGAAGCTTTCTTT,CASSQTNRVGEQAEAFF
NA,NA,14,TRBV9,TRBJ1-2,TGTGCCAGCAGCCCCTTAGGAGGGATCTATGGCTACACCTTC,CASSPLGGIYGYTF
NA,NA,13,TRBV19,TRBJ1-5,TGTGCCAGCCGATTCCAAGGGAGTCAGCCCCAGCATTTT,CASRFQGSQPQHF
NA,TRBD1,18,TRBV5-8,TRBJ2-2,TGTGCCAGCAGCTTGGACCTCGGGACAGGGTTTGACACCGGGGAGCTGTTTTTT,CASSLDLGTGFDTGELFF
few,TRBD1,16,TRBV27,TRBJ2-7,TGTGCCAGCAGTCCACGACAGGGGCGATTATCCTACGAGCAGTACTTC,CASSPRQGRLSYEQYF
NA,NA,13,TRBV19,TRBJ2-7,TGTGCCAGTAGTCCGGGACAAGCCTACGAGCAGTACTTC,CASSPGQAYEQYF
NA,NA,13,TRBV12-3/TRBV12-4,TRBJ1-4,TGTGCCAGCAGTTTCGCAGGTGGCGAAAAACTGTTTTTT,CASSFAGGEKLFF
NA,NA,15,TRBV6-4,TRBJ1-1,TGTGCCAGCAGTTTTGGCTCGGAAGGGGACACTGAAGCTTTCTTT,CASSFGSEGDTEAFF
NA,NA,14,TRBV7-8,TRBJ1-1,TGTGCCAGCAGGGAGACTACAGGGAGCACTGAAGCTTTCTTT,CASRETTGSTEAFF
NA,TRBD1,12,TRBV5-8,TRBJ1-1,TGTGCCAGCAGCTCCACAGGGGGTGAAGCTTTCTTT,CASSSTGGEAFF
NA,NA,15,TRBV24-1,TRBJ2-5,TGTGCCACCAGTGATGTAGGGGGACGGCAAGAGACCCAGTACTTC,CATSDVGGRQETQYF
NA,TRBD1,16,TRBV4-2,TRBJ1-3,TGTGCCAGCAGCCAAGCCAAGACAGGGACCGGAAACACCATATATTTT,CASSQAKTGTGNTIYF
NA,TRBD1,17,TRBV28,TRBJ1-1,TGTGCCAGCAGTCCCCCACCTCCCGGACAGGGGGCTTCTGAAGCTTTCTTT,CASSPPPPGQGASEAFF
NA,TRBD1,16,TRBV27,TRBJ1-5,TGTGCCAGCAGTTTGCGCGGGACAGGGTCCAATCAGCCCCAGCATTTT,CASSLRGTGSNQPQHF
NA,NA,12,TRBV28,TRBJ2-1,TGTGCCAGCACTACTAACAGGTTTGAGCAGTTCTTC,CASTTNRFEQFF
NA,NA,16,TRBV6-5,TRBJ1-4,TGTGCCAGCAGTTCCGGGACTGCCGCAACTAATGAAAAACTGTTTTTT,CASSSGTAATNEKLFF
NA,NA,13,TRBV3-1/TRBV3-2,TRBJ1-4,TGTGCCAGCAGCCCGAAAAGGGGTGAAAAACTGTTTTTT,CASSPKRGEKLFF
NA,TRBD1,15,TRBV2,TRBJ1-2,TGTGCCAGCAGTGAAGAGGGGGCAGGGTTGGGCGGCTACACCTTC,CASSEEGAGLGGYTF
NA,NA,13,TRBV6-2/TRBV6-3,TRBJ2-5,TGTGCCAGCAGTCCACGGACGGGGGAGACCCAGTACTTC,CASSPRTGETQYF
NA,TRBD1,15,TRBV30,TRBJ1-3,TGTGCCTGGAGTCTGGGACAGGGTAGTGGAAACACCATATATTTT,CAWSLGQGSGNTIYF
NA,NA,13,TRBV30,TRBJ1-4,TGTGCCTGGAAACAGCAGGGTAATGAAAAACTGTTTTTT,CAWKQQGNEKLFF
NA,NA,13,TRBV6-5,TRBJ1-2,TGTGCCAGCAGTAGAGGTGGCGGGGATGGCTACACCTTC,CASSRGGGDGYTF
NA,TRBD2,15,TRBV4-2,TRBJ2-7,TGTGCCAGCAGCCAAGACAGCGGGAGGGTCAACGAGCAGTACTTC,CASSQDSGRVNEQYF
NA,NA,15,TRBV10-3,TRBJ2-7,TGTGCCATCAGTGGATTTACAGGGCCCTCCTACGAGCAGTACTTC,CAISGFTGPSYEQYF
NA,TRBD2,15,TRBV3-1/TRBV3-2,TRBJ2-1,TGTGCCAGCAGCCCTCAGGCTAGCGGCCACAATGAGCAGTTCTTC,CASSPQASGHNEQFF
NA,NA,15,TRBV30,TRBJ1-5,TGTGCCTGGAGTGCTAGGACAGTGCGCAATCAGCCCCAGCATTTT,CAWSARTVRNQPQHF